One sample yielded the 12 T cell receptor beta chains listed below, sequenced in a study of response to subunit inactivated influenza vaccine. TCRdb independently ran MiXCR on the RT-PCR reads; one entry per CDR3 protein. The table lists 550,000 to 800,000 distinct CDR3 sequences, 15% to 19% of them singletons. Specimen: PBMCs from blood, collected about 13 days after vaccination. The receptors originated from a man aged 50 to 60 who received an inactivated influenza vaccine.

This clonotype occurred many times. The chain couples TRBV9 to TRBJ2-1; TRBD1 might be the D (5 bases). The V gene's germline CDR1 is SGDLS and CDR2 YYNGEE. The V gene lost 2 bases and the J gene lost 10 bases, with 10 bases spanning the gap. The CDR3 is made up of 12 amino acids. The CDR3 is CASSVLWGEQFF. The CDR3 DNA reads TGTGCCAGCAGCGTGCTTTGGGGCGAGCAGTTCTTC.

The J gene is TRBJ2-3, the V gene TRBV15; D possibly corresponds to TRBD2 (5 bases). The CDR3 sequence is 14 residues long. Looked up from germline, CDR1 is LNHNV and CDR2 is YYDKDF (reference sequence). Trimming pared 0 bases from V and 4 bases from J, leaving 8 bases between. The CDR3 sequence: CATSRDLGADTQYF. The CDR3, as DNA: TGTGCCACCAGCAGAGACCTCGGGGCAGATACGCAGTATTTT.

This clonotype has ten or more counts. This chain links TRBV25-1 with TRBJ2-7; D is unresolved. Germline-derived CDR1 and CDR2 are MGHDK and SYGVNS. The CDR3 loop spans 14 amino acids. Trimming cost V 4 bases and J 3 bases, with 13 bases left between them. The CDR3 DNA follows: TGTGCCAGCAGTGGGGCAGGTTCGAGCTACGAGCAGTACTTC. Translation gives CASSGAGSSYEQYF.

The chain links TRBV18 to TRBJ1-2; D is unresolved. Germline CDR1 KGHSH, CDR2 LQKENI. The CDR3 consists of 15 residues. With 3 bases removed from V and 4 bases from J, the gap between germline ends came to 15 bases. The DNA for the CDR3 is TGTGCCAGCTCACCTCCGGGAGGTTTGACCTATGGCTACACCTTC. It codes for CASSPPGGLTYGYTF.

The chain links TRBV7-2 to TRBJ2-1; 8 bases match TRBD2. The CDR3 length is 16 residues. From germline, CDR1 is SGHTA and CDR2 FQGNSA. Trimming took 1 base from V and 5 from J; bases not matched to a gene: 7. The CDR3 spells CASSLDGRGANNEQFF. The CDR3 DNA is TGTGCCAGCAGCTTAGATGGGCGGGGGGCCAACAATGAGCAGTTCTTC.

This clonotype was picked up a small number of times. The chain links TRBV20-1 to TRBJ1-5; D unclear. Trimming left V 0 bases short and J 0 bases short, with 9 bases between. CDR1 DFQATT and CDR2 SNEGSKA come from the germline V gene (reference sequence). There are 15 residues in the CDR3. CDR3 coding DNA: TGCAGTGCTAGAGATGTCAGTTATAGCAATCAGCCCCAGCATTTT. It is translated as CSARDVSYSNQPQHF.

DNA for the CDR3: TGTGCCAGCATCCGCCGGGACTCCGGTGAGCAGTTCTTC. Translated, it gives CASIRRDSGEQFF. The chain links TRBV6-2 or TRBV6-3 to TRBJ2-1; maybe TRBD2 (6 bases). Germline V lookup: CDR1 MNHEY, CDR2 SVGEGT. Trimming cost V 7 bases and J 9 bases, with 16 bases left between them. This CDR3 has 13 residues.

This clonotype has a count of ten or more. The chain has TRBV6-5 and TRBJ2-1; no firm D call. V lost 5 bases and J 7 bases, leaving 6 bases between the germline ends. The CDR3 is 11 residues long. Germline CDR1 and CDR2: MNHEY and SVGAGI. CDR3 nucleotides: TGTGCCAGCAGTCACCTGAATGAGCAGTTCTTC. Translation: CASSHLNEQFF.

The chain combines TRBV20-1 with TRBJ2-5; 11 nucleotides line up with TRBD1. Germline V lookup: CDR1 DFQATT, CDR2 SNEGSKA (reference sequence). The V gene end was trimmed by 6 bases and the J gene end by 2 bases; junction bases not matched to a gene: 5. The CDR3 consists of 14 residues. The CDR3 loop is CSAERDRGQETQYF. The CDR3 nucleotides read TGCAGTGCAGAGAGGGACAGGGGGCAAGAGACCCAGTACTTC.

V gene TRBV6-8 combines with J gene TRBJ2-1; D may match TRBD1 or TRBD2 (5 bases each). This CDR3 is 14 amino acids long. CDR1 MNHGY and CDR2 SAAAGT come from the germline V gene. The V end was cut by 5 bases, the J end by 10 bases, with 18 bases between. This CDR3 is CASSHPGTPGEQFF. The CDR3 DNA sequence: TGTGCCAGCAGTCATCCCGGGACCCCGGGAGAGCAGTTCTTC.

Many counts were recorded for this clonotype. The chain has TRBV10-3 and TRBJ1-2; unclear D gene. This CDR3 contains 13 residues. Looked up from germline, CDR1 is ENHRY and CDR2 is SYGVKD. V lost 0 bases and J 7 bases, leaving 9 bases between the germline ends. The chain's CDR3 is CAISESNMVGYTF. In DNA form, the CDR3 reads TGTGCCATCAGTGAGTCGAATATGGTTGGCTACACCTTC.

This clonotype was seen many times. The chain has TRBV7-9 and TRBJ1-5; tentatively, D is TRBD1 (5 bases). V was clipped by 2 bases and J by 10 bases, with 12 bases between them. The CDR3 has 13 residues. The V gene's germline CDR1 is SEHNR and CDR2 FQNEAQ (reference sequence). The DNA of the CDR3 is TGTGCCAGCAGCTTAAAGGGGTTGAATCCCCAGCATTTT. It yields the protein CASSLKGLNPQHF.